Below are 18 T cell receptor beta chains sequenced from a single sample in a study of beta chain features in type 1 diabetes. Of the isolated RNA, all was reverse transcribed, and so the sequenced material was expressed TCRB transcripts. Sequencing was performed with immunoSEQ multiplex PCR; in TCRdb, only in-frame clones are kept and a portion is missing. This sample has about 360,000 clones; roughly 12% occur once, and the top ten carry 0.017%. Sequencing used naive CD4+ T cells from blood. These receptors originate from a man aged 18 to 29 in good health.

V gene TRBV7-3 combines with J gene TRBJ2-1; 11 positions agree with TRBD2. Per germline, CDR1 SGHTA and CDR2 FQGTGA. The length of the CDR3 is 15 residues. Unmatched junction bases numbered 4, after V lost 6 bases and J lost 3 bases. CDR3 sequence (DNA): TGTGCCAGCAGTCATGGGACTAGCGGCTACAATGAGCAGTTCTTC. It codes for CASSHGTSGYNEQFF.

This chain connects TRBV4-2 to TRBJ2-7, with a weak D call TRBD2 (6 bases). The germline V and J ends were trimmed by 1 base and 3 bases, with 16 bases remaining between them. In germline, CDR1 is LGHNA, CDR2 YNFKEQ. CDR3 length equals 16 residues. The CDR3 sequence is CASSQVGLAEIYEQYF. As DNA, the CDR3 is TGTGCCAGCAGCCAAGTCGGTTTAGCGGAAATCTACGAGCAGTACTTC.

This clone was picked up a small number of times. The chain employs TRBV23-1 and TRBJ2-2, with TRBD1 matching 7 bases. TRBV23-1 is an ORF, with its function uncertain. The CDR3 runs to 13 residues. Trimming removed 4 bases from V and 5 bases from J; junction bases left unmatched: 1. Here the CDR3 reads CASSRGQTGELFF. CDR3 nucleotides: TGCGCCAGCAGTCGGGGACAGACCGGGGAGCTGTTTTTT.

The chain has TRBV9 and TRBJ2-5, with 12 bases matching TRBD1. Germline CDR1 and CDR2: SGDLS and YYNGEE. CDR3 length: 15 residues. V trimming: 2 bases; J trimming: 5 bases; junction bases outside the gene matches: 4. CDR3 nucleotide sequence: TGTGCCAGCAGCGTCGGGACAGGGGGCTGGGAGACCCAGTACTTC. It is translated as CASSVGTGGWETQYF. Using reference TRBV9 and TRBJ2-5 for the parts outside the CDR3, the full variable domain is DSGVTQTPKHLITATGQRVTLRCSPRSGDLSVYWYQQSLDQGLQFLIQYYNGEERAKGNILERFSAQQFPDLHSELNLSSLELGDSALYFCASSVGTGGWETQYFGPGTRLLVL.

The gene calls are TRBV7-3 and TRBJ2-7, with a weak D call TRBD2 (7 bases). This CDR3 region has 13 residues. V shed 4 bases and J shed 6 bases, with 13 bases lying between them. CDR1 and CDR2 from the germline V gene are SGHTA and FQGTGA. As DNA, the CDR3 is TGTGCCAGCAGCTCCCGGGGGGCCGGCGAGCAGTACTTC. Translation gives CASSSRGAGEQYF. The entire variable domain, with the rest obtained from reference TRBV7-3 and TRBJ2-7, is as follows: GAGVSQTPSNKVTEKGKYVELRCDPISGHTALYWYRQSLGQGPEFLIYFQGTGAADDSGLPNDRFFAVRPEGSVSTLKIQRTERGDSAVYLCASSSRGAGEQYFGPGTRLTVT.

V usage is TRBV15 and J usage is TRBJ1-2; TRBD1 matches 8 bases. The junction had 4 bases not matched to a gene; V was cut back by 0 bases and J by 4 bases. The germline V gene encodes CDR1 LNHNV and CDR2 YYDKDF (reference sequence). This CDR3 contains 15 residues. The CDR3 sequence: CATSRDRTGIYGYTF. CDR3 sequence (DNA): TGTGCCACCAGCAGAGATCGGACAGGGATCTATGGCTACACCTTC.

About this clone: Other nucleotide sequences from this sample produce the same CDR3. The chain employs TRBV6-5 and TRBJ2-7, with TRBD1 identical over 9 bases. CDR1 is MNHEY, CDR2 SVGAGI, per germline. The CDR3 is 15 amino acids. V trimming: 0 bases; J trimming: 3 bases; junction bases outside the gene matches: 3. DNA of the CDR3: TGTGCCAGCAGTTACTCCTGGACAGGGGACTACGAGCAGTACTTC. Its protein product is CASSYSWTGDYEQYF.

CDR3 bases: TGTGCCAGCCATCCCCGACTAGCGGGAGTGGATGAGCAGTTCTTC. This translates into CASHPRLAGVDEQFF. This chain connects TRBV27 to TRBJ2-1; 12 bases are a match to TRBD2. Germline V CDR1 and CDR2: MNHEY, SMNVEV (reference sequence). This CDR3 spans 15 amino acids. With V trimmed by 8 bases and J by 8 bases, 10 bases remained unmatched.

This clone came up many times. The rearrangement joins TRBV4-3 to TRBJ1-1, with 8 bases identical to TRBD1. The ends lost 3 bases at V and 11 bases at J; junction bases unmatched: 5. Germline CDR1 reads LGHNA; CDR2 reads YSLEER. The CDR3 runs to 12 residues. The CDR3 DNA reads TGCGCCAGCAGCCAGGGACAGGATAGGGCTTTCTTT. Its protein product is CASSQGQDRAFF.

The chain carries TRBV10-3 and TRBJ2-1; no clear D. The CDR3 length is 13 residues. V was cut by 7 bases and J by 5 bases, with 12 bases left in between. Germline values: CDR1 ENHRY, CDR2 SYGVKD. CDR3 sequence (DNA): TGTGCCATCACGAGCGTCATTAACAATGAGCAGTTCTTC. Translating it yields CAITSVINNEQFF.

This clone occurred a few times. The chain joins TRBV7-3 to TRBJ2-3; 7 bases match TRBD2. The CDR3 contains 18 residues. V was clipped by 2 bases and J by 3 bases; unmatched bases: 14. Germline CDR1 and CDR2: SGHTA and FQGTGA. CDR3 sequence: CASSLRVGGSASTDTQYF. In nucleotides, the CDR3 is TGTGCCAGCAGCTTACGGGTCGGGGGGAGCGCTAGTACAGATACGCAGTATTTT.

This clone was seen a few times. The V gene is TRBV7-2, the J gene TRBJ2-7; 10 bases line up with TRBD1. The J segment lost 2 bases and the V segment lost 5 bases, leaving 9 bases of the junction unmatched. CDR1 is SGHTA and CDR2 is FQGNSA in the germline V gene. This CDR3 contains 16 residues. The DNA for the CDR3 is TGTGCCAGCAGCCTCGTAGACAGGGGGCGACCCTACGAGCAGTACTTC. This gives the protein CASSLVDRGRPYEQYF. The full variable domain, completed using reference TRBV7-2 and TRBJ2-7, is GAGVSQSPSNKVTEKGKDVELRCDPISGHTALYWYRQSLGQGLEFLIYFQGNSAPDKSGLPSDRFSAERTGGSVSTLTIQRTQQEDSAVYLCASSLVDRGRPYEQYFGPGTRLTVT.

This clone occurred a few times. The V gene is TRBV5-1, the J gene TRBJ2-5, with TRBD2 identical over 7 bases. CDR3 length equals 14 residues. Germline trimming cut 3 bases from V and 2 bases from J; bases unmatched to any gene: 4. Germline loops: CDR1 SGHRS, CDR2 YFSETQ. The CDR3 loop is CASSYRGVQETQYF. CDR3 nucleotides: TGCGCCAGCAGCTATCGGGGGGTTCAAGAGACCCAGTACTTC.

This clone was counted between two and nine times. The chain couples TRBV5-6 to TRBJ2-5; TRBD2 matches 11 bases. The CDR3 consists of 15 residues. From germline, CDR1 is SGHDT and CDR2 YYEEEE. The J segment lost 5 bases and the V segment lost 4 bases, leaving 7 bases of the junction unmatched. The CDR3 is CASSPLAGGVETQYF. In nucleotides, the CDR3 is TGTGCCAGCAGCCCTCTAGCGGGGGGAGTGGAGACCCAGTACTTC.

The CDR3 here is CASSQLAAPPNTQYF. CDR3 bases: TGCGCCAGCAGCCAATTAGCCGCCCCCCCAAATACGCAGTATTTT. This rearrangement joins TRBV4-1 to TRBJ2-3; unclear D gene. Germline V gene data show CDR1 as MGHRA and CDR2 as YSYEKL. Trimming took off 2 bases at V and 7 bases at J, with 16 bases between the two ends. The CDR3 has 15 residues.

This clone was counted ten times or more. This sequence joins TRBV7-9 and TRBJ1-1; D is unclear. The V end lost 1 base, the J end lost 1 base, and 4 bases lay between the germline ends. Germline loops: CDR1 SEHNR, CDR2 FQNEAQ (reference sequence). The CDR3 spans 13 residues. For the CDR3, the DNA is TGTGCCAGCAGCTTAGTCGGGAACACTGAAGCTTTCTTT. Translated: CASSLVGNTEAFF.

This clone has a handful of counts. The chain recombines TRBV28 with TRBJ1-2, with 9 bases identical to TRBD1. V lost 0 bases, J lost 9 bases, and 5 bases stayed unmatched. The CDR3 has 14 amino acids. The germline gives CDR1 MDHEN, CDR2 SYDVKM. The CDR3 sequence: CASSLWTGQGRYTF. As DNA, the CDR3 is TGTGCCAGCAGTTTATGGACGGGACAGGGCCGCTACACCTTC.

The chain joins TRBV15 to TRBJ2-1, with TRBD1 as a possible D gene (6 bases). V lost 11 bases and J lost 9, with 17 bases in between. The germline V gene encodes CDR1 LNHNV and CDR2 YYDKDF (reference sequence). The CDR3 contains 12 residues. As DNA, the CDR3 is TGTGCCGCATCGGCAGGGGTCGGTGAGCAGTTCTTC. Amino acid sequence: CAASAGVGEQFF. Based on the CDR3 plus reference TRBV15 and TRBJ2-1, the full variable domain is DAMVIQNPRYQVTQFGKPVTLSCSQTLNHNVMYWYQQKSSQAPKLLFHYYDKDFNNEADTPDNFQSRRPNTSFCFLDIRSPGLGDTAMYLCAASAGVGEQFFGPGTRLTVL.